Presented here are 3 T cell receptor beta chains from one specimen sequenced in a study of blood T cells in healthy people across ages. It was with a sample-barcoded 5' primer and a J-beta primer mix that a second PCR of roughly 6 to 11 cycles was run. Each CDR3 protein gets one entry after TCRdb re-called the 5' RACE reads with MiXCR. The sample consists of over 1,300,000 distinct CDR3 sequences, approximately 60% of them appearing once. Sequenced sample: blood. These receptors came from a young man in good health.

Regarding this clonotype: One end of the junction is discordant with germline, which a read error may explain. CDR3 coding DNA: TGTTCCAGCAGCTTAGGGGGGAACAGTGCTCTCACTGAAGCTTTCTTT. Its translation is CSSSLGGNSALTEAFF. V is TRBV7-9 and J is TRBJ1-1; TRBD1 is a possible D gene (6 bases). Germline V gene sequence: CDR1 SEHNR, CDR2 FQNEAQ (reference sequence). This CDR3 has 16 amino acids.

CDR3 region: CATSDSHKGEQYF. The CDR3, as DNA: TGTGCCACCAGTGATTCCCATAAAGGGGAGCAGTACTTC. V gene TRBV24-1 combines with J gene TRBJ2-5; D is perhaps TRBD1 or TRBD2 (5 bases each). The CDR3 has 13 residues. V lost 2 bases, J lost 11 bases, and 14 bases lay in between. Germline loops: CDR1 KGHDR, CDR2 SFDVKD.

The table lists this clonotype with a count of one. The rearrangement uses TRBV19 and TRBJ1-2, with 7 bases identical to TRBD1. With 0 bases clipped from V and 8 bases from J, the junction kept 6 bases outside the gene matches. This CDR3 is built from 14 residues. Germline V gene data show CDR1 as LNHDA and CDR2 as SQIVND (reference sequence). This chain's CDR3 is CASSIDRTGRGYTF. CDR3 sequence (DNA): TGTGCCAGTAGTATAGATCGGACAGGACGGGGCTACACCTTC.